A selection of T cell receptor beta chains follows, all from one sample in a study of control samples from healthy donors and cancer patients. Libraries were prepared by immunoSEQ multiplex PCR; TCRdb keeps only in-frame clonotypes and omits some of them. The repertoire includes about 170,000 clones, 85% to 95% of them detected once, and 4.1% sits in the top ten. The sample taken for sequencing was blood. The receptors come from a woman between 55 and 75 years old in good health. The CDR3 runs from the conserved cysteine through the conserved F or W. The D gene is left open where the match is weak. Clone size is shown for a subset of rows, as once, few, many or a class of expanded clone.

size: .; J: TRBJ2-5; D: .; V: TRBV21-1; DNA: TGTGCCAGCAGCAAAGTTACGGCTTGGAAAGAGACCCAGTACTTC; CDR3: CASSKVTAWKETQYF
size: .; J: TRBJ1-5; D: .; V: TRBV30; DNA: TGTGCCTGGAGTGTAGGGGAAGCTCAGCCCCAGCATTTT; CDR3: CAWSVGEAQPQHF
size: .; J: TRBJ1-5; D: .; V: TRBV7-2; DNA: TGTGCCAGCAGCCCGCAGGTCAATAGCAATCAGCCCCAGCATTTT; CDR3: CASSPQVNSNQPQHF
size: .; J: TRBJ1-6; D: .; V: TRBV5-4; DNA: TGTGCCAGCAGCCGCATAGGTGGTAATTCACCCCTCCACTTT; CDR3: CASSRIGGNSPLHF
size: .; J: TRBJ1-3; D: .; V: TRBV5-6; DNA: TGTGCCAGCAGCTGGGGGGTCTCGGGAAACACCATATATTTT; CDR3: CASSWGVSGNTIYF
size: .; J: TRBJ1-2; D: .; V: TRBV6-5; DNA: TGTGCCAGCAGTTACTCCACAGCCTCTAACTATGGCTACACCTTC; CDR3: CASSYSTASNYGYTF
size: .; J: TRBJ1-1; D: .; V: TRBV6-2/TRBV6-3; DNA: TGTGCCAGCAGTTACTACTCATTCAGGGAGAACACTGAAGCTTTCTTT; CDR3: CASSYYSFRENTEAFF
size: .; J: TRBJ2-7; D: TRBD1; V: TRBV5-1; DNA: TGCGCCAGCAGCTTGACAGGGGAAGGCTACGAGCAGTACTTC; CDR3: CASSLTGEGYEQYF
size: .; J: TRBJ2-5; D: .; V: TRBV30; DNA: TGTGCCTGGACCCCCATGTTTAGCCAAGAGACCCAGTACTTC; CDR3: CAWTPMFSQETQYF
size: .; J: TRBJ2-1; D: TRBD2; V: TRBV24-1; DNA: TGTGCCACCAGCGGGACTAGCGGGGGCGATGAGCAGTTCTTC; CDR3: CATSGTSGGDEQFF
size: .; J: TRBJ1-4; D: .; V: TRBV7-9; DNA: TGTGCCAGCAGCTTACAGGACAGAACTAAGGAAAAACTGTTTTTT; CDR3: CASSLQDRTKEKLFF
size: .; J: TRBJ1-2; D: TRBD1; V: TRBV19; DNA: TGTGCCAGTAGTGACGGACAGGGGGCCTATGGCTACACCTTC; CDR3: CASSDGQGAYGYTF
size: .; J: TRBJ1-4; D: .; V: TRBV6-2/TRBV6-3; DNA: TGTGCCAGCAGTTACTCGAGAAGGGCCGACGAAAAACTGTTTTTT; CDR3: CASSYSRRADEKLFF
size: once; J: TRBJ1-2; D: .; V: TRBV3-1/TRBV3-2; DNA: TGTGCCAGCAGCCAAGGGGCCTATGGCTACACCTTC; CDR3: CASSQGAYGYTF
size: .; J: TRBJ2-2; D: TRBD1; V: TRBV7-3; DNA: TGTGCCAGCAGCCCAAAGTCTGGTCGGGGACAGCAGTACACCGGGGAGCTGTTTTTT; CDR3: CASSPKSGRGQQYTGELFF
size: .; J: TRBJ2-2; D: .; V: TRBV11-3; DNA: TGTGCCAGCAGCTTTAGGTTGGCAGGGGAGCCCGGGGAGCTGTTTTTT; CDR3: CASSFRLAGEPGELFF
size: .; J: TRBJ2-2; D: TRBD2; V: TRBV9; DNA: TGTGCCAGCAGCCCGCGGGGGATCGGGGAGCTGTTTTTT; CDR3: CASSPRGIGELFF
size: .; J: TRBJ2-3; D: TRBD1; V: TRBV5-1; DNA: TGCGCCAGCAGCTTGGCCGGGACAGGGACAACAGATACGCAGTATTTT; CDR3: CASSLAGTGTTDTQYF
size: .; J: TRBJ1-4; D: .; V: TRBV7-9; DNA: TGTGCCAGCAGCCCCCAGACAGGCCGCTATGAAAAACTGTTTTTT; CDR3: CASSPQTGRYEKLFF
size: .; J: TRBJ2-5; D: TRBD2; V: TRBV9; DNA: TGTGCCAGCAGCGTAGGTAGCGGGGGCCTTGGGGGAGAGACCCAGTACTTC; CDR3: CASSVGSGGLGGETQYF
size: .; J: TRBJ2-7; D: .; V: TRBV9; DNA: TGTGCCAGCAGCGTAGCTACGGGGAAACAATACGAGCAGTACTTC; CDR3: CASSVATGKQYEQYF
size: .; J: TRBJ1-2; D: TRBD1; V: TRBV3-1/TRBV3-2; DNA: TGTGCCAGCAGCCAAGGGCAGGGGGCAGGAGGCTACACCTTC; CDR3: CASSQGQGAGGYTF
size: .; J: TRBJ1-1; D: .; V: TRBV2; DNA: TGTGCCAGCAGTGTAGAGGGCTACACTGAAGCTTTCTTT; CDR3: CASSVEGYTEAFF
size: .; J: TRBJ1-2; D: TRBD1; V: TRBV4-2; DNA: TGTGCCAGCAGCCAAGATCGTAACAGGGGGCATGCTGGCTACACCTTC; CDR3: CASSQDRNRGHAGYTF
size: .; J: TRBJ1-2; D: TRBD1; V: TRBV18; DNA: TGTGCCAGCTCACCCCAAACCGGGACAGGGAACTATGGCTACACCTTC; CDR3: CASSPQTGTGNYGYTF
size: .; J: TRBJ2-5; D: TRBD2; V: TRBV5-6; DNA: TGTGCCAGCAGCTTGGTTGGTAGCGGGACGCAAGAGACCCAGTACTTC; CDR3: CASSLVGSGTQETQYF
size: .; J: TRBJ2-5; D: .; V: TRBV9; DNA: TGTGCCAGCAGCGAGACTACTAGGGGATTAGAGACCCAGTACTTC; CDR3: CASSETTRGLETQYF
size: .; J: TRBJ1-3; D: .; V: TRBV5-4; DNA: TGTGCCAGCAGCTTCGGGGGGAGCTCTGGAAACACCATATATTTT; CDR3: CASSFGGSSGNTIYF
size: .; J: TRBJ2-3; D: .; V: TRBV5-1; DNA: TGCGCCAGCAGCCCTCCGTCCGGCCCCAGGGGTGATACGCAGTATTTT; CDR3: CASSPPSGPRGDTQYF
size: .; J: TRBJ1-5; D: TRBD1; V: TRBV5-6; DNA: TGTGCCAGCAGCTTGGGAGGGGGCGGAAGCAATCAGCCCCAGCATTTT; CDR3: CASSLGGGGSNQPQHF
size: .; J: TRBJ2-7; D: .; V: TRBV2; DNA: TGTGCCAGCAGTGACGCCGGCTCCTACGAGCAGTACTTC; CDR3: CASSDAGSYEQYF
size: few; J: TRBJ1-2; D: .; V: TRBV6-1; DNA: TGTGCCAGCAGTGATTTCAGCAGGGAGAACTATGGCTACACCTTC; CDR3: CASSDFSRENYGYTF
size: .; J: TRBJ1-3; D: .; V: TRBV9; DNA: TGTGCCAGCAGCGTAGACGCTTTTGGGGGACCTGGAAACACCATATATTTT; CDR3: CASSVDAFGGPGNTIYF
size: .; J: TRBJ2-3; D: .; V: TRBV2; DNA: TGTGCCAGCAGTGAACAGGGTCGCACAGATACGCAGTATTTT; CDR3: CASSEQGRTDTQYF
size: .; J: TRBJ1-1; D: .; V: TRBV9; DNA: TGTGCCAGCAGCGAGGCAACAGCAGGGCAGAACACTGAAGCTTTCTTT; CDR3: CASSEATAGQNTEAFF
size: once; J: TRBJ1-2; D: .; V: TRBV9; DNA: TGTGCCAGCAGCCCCAGGGAGGAGGGTGGCTACACCTTC; CDR3: CASSPREEGGYTF
size: .; J: TRBJ1-1; D: .; V: TRBV11-1; DNA: TGTGCCAGCAGCTTAAGCGCGGGGTACACTGAAGCTTTCTTT; CDR3: CASSLSAGYTEAFF
size: .; J: TRBJ1-1; D: TRBD1; V: TRBV10-3; DNA: TGTGCCATCAGTGAGTCGGCGGACAGGGAAGGAGCTTTCTTT; CDR3: CAISESADREGAFF
size: .; J: TRBJ1-3; D: .; V: TRBV3-1/TRBV3-2; DNA: TGTGCCAGCACTCGGGGAGCTCAGACTGGAAACACCATATATTTT; CDR3: CASTRGAQTGNTIYF
size: once; J: TRBJ2-1; D: .; V: TRBV6-5; DNA: TGTGCCAGCAGTTACTCAGGGGACCCCTACAATGAGCAGTTCTTC; CDR3: CASSYSGDPYNEQFF
size: .; J: TRBJ2-7; D: TRBD1; V: TRBV5-6; DNA: TGTGCCAGCAGCTCAACAGGGGTGTCCTACGAGCAGTACTTC; CDR3: CASSSTGVSYEQYF
size: .; J: TRBJ2-5; D: .; V: TRBV4-3; DNA: TGCGCCAGCAGCCAAGGGCCCCGTAGGACCCAGTACTTC; CDR3: CASSQGPRRTQYF
size: .; J: TRBJ1-1; D: .; V: TRBV27; DNA: TGTGCCAGCCAATTGGCGGGGAACACTGAAGCTTTCTTT; CDR3: CASQLAGNTEAFF
size: .; J: TRBJ1-1; D: .; V: TRBV2; DNA: TGTGCCAGCAGTGCCGGACCGAACACTGAAGCTTTCTTT; CDR3: CASSAGPNTEAFF
size: .; J: TRBJ1-3; D: .; V: TRBV2; DNA: TGTGCCAGCAGTGTTCTTAGTCTTATCTCTGGAAACACCATATATTTT; CDR3: CASSVLSLISGNTIYF
size: once; J: TRBJ2-2; D: .; V: TRBV12-3/TRBV12-4; DNA: TGTGCCAGCAGTTCCAGGGGTTCCGGGGAGCTGTTTTTT; CDR3: CASSSRGSGELFF
size: .; J: TRBJ1-6; D: .; V: TRBV7-2; DNA: TGTGCCAGCAGCTCACCAGGGATTTATTCACCCCTCCACTTT; CDR3: CASSSPGIYSPLHF
size: .; J: TRBJ2-1; D: TRBD2; V: TRBV4-3; DNA: TGCGCCAGCAGTCTTTCCGGGACTAGCGGGGGTAATGAGCAGTTCTTC; CDR3: CASSLSGTSGGNEQFF